The clone carrying this TCR beta chain was found many times. The antigen is unknown. Clinical symptoms, serum thyroxine, TRAb, thyroid ultrasound and orbital computed tomography established diagnosis. Amplification targeted TCR beta CDR3 regions from RNA transcripts. First-round RT-PCR of the TCR CDR3 relied on the HTBI primer set. TCRdb reprocessed the multiplex PCR reads with MiXCR, giving one entry per CDR3 protein. The sample contains roughly 170,000 distinct CDR3 sequences, less than 10% of which appear only once. The ends were cut back, 4 bases at V and 1 base at J, with 14 bases in the middle. CDR1 and CDR2 (germline): DFQATT, SNEGSKA (reference sequence). CDR3 size: 14 residues. These data are taken from a study of T cells in Graves' hyperthyroidism and ophthalmopathy. Across the whole study: Peripheral blood samples were taken at initial diagnosis, prior to any treatment.

The study, taken as a whole, reports: Before onset, ophthalmopathy was predicted by the model a median approximately 6.6 months earlier.

The sequencing input was blood. This chain connects TRBV20-1 to TRBJ2-7, with D uncertain. The receptor's source is a woman aged 18-30 years with Graves' hyperthyroidism that later progressed to Graves' ophthalmopathy. CDR3 loop: CSANGRVGSYEQYF. CDR3 DNA sequence: TGCAGTGCTAATGGACGGGTCGGGTCCTACGAGCAGTACTTC.